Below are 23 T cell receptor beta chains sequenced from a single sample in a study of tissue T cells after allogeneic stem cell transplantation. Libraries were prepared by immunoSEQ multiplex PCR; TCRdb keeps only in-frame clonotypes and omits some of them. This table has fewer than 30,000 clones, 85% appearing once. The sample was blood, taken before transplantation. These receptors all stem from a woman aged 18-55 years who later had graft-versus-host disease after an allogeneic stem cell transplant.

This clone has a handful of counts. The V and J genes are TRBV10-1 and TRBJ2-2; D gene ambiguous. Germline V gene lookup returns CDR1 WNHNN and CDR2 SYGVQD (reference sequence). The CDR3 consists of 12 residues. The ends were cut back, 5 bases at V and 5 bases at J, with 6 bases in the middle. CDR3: CASSRTTGELFF. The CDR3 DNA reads TGCGCCAGCAGTAGGACGACCGGGGAGCTGTTTTTT.

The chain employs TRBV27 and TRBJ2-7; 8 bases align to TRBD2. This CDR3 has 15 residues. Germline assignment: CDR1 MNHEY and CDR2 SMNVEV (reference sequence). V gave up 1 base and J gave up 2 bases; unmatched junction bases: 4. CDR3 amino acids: CASSLWGSGTYEQYF. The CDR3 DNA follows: TGTGCCAGCAGTTTATGGGGTAGCGGGACCTACGAGCAGTACTTC.

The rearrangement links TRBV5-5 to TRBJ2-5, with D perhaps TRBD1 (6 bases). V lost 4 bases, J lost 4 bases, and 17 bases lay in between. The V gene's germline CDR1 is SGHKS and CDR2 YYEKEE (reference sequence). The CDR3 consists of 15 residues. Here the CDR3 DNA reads TGTGCCAGCAGCCCGGACCCAGGGACACCAGAGACCCAGTACTTC. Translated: CASSPDPGTPETQYF.

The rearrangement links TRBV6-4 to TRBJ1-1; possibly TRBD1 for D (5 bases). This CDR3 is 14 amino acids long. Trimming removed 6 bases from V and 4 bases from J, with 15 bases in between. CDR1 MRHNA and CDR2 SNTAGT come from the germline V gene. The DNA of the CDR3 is TGTGCCAGCAGCGAGGGGTCCTGGGGCACTGAAGCTTTCTTT. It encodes CASSEGSWGTEAFF.

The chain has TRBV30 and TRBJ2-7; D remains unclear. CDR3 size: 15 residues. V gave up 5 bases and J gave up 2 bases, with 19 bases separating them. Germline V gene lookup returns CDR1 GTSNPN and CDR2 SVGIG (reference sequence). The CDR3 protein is CAWSPRTIGPYEQYF. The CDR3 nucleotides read TGTGCCTGGTCCCCCCGGACCATTGGCCCCTACGAGCAGTACTTC. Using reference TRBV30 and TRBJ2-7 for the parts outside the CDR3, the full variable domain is SQTIHQWPATLVQPVGSPLSLECTVEGTSNPNLYWYRQAAGRGLQLLFYSVGIGQISSEVPQNLSASRPQDRQFILSSKKLLLSDSGFYLCAWSPRTIGPYEQYFGPGTRLTVT.

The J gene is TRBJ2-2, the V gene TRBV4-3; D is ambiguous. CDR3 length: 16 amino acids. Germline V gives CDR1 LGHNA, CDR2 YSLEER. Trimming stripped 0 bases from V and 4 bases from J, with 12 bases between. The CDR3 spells CASSQEGPRGTGELFF. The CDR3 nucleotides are TGCGCCAGCAGCCAAGAAGGCCCCCGTGGCACCGGGGAGCTGTTTTTT.

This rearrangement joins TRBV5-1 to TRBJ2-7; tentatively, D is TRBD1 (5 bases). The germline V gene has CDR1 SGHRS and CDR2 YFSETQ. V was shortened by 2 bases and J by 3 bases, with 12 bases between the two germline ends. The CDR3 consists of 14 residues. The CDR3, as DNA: TGCGCCAGCAGCTTTGACAGCCCGAACTACGAGCAGTACTTC. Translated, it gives CASSFDSPNYEQYF.

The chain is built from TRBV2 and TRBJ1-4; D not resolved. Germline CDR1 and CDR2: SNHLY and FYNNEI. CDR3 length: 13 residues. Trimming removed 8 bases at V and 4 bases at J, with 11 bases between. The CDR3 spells CASGRSYNEKLFF. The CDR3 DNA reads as TGTGCCAGCGGTAGGAGTTATAATGAAAAACTGTTTTTT.

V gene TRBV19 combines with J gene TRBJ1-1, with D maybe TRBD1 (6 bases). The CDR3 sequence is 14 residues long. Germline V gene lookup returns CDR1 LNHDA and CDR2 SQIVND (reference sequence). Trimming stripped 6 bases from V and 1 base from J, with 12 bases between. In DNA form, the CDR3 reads TGTGCCAGTAGCCACAGGGAGTGGAACACTGAAGCTTTCTTT. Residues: CASSHREWNTEAFF. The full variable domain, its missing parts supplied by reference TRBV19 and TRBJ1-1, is DGGITQSPKYLFRKEGQNVTLSCEQNLNHDAMYWYRQDPGQGLRLIYYSQIVNDFQKGDIAEGYSVSREKKESFPLTVTSAQKNPTAFYLCASSHREWNTEAFFGQGTRLTVV.

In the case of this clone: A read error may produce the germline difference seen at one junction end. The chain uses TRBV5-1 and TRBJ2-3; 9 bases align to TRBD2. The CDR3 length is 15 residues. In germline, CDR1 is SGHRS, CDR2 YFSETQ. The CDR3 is CASNSGTSLSDTQYF. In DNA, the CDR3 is TGCGCTAGCAATTCCGGGACTAGCTTGTCAGATACGCAGTATTTT.

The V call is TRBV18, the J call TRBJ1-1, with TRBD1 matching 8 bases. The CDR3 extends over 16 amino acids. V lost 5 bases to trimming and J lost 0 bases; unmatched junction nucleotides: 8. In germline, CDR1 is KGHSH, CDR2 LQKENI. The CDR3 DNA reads TGTGCCAGCTCAATAAGACAGGGGCCCATGAACACTGAAGCTTTCTTT. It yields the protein CASSIRQGPMNTEAFF.

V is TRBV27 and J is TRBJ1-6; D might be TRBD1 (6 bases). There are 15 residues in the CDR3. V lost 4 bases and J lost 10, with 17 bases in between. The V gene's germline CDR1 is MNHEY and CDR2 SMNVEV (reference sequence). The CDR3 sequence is CASSSTGTPWSPLHF. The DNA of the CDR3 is TGTGCCAGCAGTTCAACCGGGACACCTTGGTCACCCCTCCACTTT.

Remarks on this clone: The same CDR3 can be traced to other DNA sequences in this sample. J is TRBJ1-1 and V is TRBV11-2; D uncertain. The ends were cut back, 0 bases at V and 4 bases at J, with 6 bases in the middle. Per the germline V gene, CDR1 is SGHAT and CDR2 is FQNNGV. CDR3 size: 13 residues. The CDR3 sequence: CASSLDGSTEAFF. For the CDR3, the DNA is TGTGCCAGCAGCTTAGACGGCTCCACTGAAGCTTTCTTT. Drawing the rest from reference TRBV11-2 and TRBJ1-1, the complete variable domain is EAGVAQSPRYKIIEKRQSVAFWCNPISGHATLYWYQQILGQGPKLLIQFQNNGVVDDSQLPKDRFSAERLKGVDSTLKIQPAKLEDSAVYLCASSLDGSTEAFFGQGTRLTVV.

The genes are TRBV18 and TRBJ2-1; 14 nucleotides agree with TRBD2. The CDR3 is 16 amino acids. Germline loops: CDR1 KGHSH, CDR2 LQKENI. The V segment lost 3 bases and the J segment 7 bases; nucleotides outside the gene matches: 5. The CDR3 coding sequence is TGTGCCAGCTCACCTGCCGGGACTAGCGGGAGTAATGAGCAGTTCTTC. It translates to CASSPAGTSGSNEQFF.

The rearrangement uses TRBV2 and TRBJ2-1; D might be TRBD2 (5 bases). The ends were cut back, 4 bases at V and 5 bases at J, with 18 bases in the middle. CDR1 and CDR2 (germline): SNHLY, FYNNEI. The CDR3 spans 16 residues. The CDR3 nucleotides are TGTGCCAGCAGTGCCCCCCTAGCAGGTGACAACAATGAGCAGTTCTTC. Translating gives CASSAPLAGDNNEQFF.

CDR3: CAWTGTSPYEQYF. Here the CDR3 DNA reads TGTGCCTGGACCGGGACTAGCCCATACGAGCAGTACTTC. This rearrangement joins TRBV30 to TRBJ2-7; 9 bases align to TRBD2. This CDR3 comprises 13 residues. Germline V gives CDR1 GTSNPN, CDR2 SVGIG (reference sequence). With V trimmed by 4 bases and J by 4 bases, 5 bases remained unmatched.

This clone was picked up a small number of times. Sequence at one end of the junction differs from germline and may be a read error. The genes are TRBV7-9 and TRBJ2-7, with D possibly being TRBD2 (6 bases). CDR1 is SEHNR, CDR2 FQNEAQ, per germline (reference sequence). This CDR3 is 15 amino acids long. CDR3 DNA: TGTGCCAGCAGCCTAGCCCGCGGGACTCTCGTAGAGCAGTACTTC. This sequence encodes CASSLARGTLVEQYF.

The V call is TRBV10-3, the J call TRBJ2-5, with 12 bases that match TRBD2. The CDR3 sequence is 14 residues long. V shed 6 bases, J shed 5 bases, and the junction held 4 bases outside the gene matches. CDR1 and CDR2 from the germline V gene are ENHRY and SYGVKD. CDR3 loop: CAIRPSGREETQYF. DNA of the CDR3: TGTGCCATCAGGCCTAGCGGGAGGGAGGAGACCCAGTACTTC.

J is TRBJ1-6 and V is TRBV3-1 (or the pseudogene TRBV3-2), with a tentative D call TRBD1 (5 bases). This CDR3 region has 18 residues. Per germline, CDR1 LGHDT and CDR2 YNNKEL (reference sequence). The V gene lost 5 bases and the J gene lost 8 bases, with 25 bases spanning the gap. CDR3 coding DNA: TGTGCCAGCAGCGTCCAATTTCAGGGACGAGGGTACGATTCACCCCTCCACTTT. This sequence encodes CASSVQFQGRGYDSPLHF.

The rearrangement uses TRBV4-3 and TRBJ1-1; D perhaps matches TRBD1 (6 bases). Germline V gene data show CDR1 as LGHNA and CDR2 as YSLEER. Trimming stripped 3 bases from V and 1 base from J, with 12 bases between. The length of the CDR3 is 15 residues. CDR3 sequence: CASSQMGHPNTEAFF. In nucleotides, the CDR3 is TGCGCCAGCAGCCAGATGGGACACCCGAACACTGAAGCTTTCTTT.

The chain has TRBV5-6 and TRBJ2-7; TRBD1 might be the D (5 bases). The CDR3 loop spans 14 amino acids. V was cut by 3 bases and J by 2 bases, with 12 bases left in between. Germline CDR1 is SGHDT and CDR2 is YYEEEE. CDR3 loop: CASSSQVPTYEQYF. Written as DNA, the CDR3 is TGTGCCAGCAGCTCACAGGTTCCTACCTACGAGCAGTACTTC.

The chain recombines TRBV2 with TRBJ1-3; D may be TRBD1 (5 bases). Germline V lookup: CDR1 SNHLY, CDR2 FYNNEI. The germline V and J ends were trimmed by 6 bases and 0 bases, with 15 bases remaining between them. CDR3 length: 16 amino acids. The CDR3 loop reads CASRYSEGFSGNTIYF. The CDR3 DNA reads TGTGCCAGCAGGTACTCCGAGGGGTTCTCTGGAAACACCATATATTTT. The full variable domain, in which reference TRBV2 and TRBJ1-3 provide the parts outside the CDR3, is EPEVTQTPSHQVTQMGQEVILRCVPISNHLYFYWYRQILGQKVEFLVSFYNNEISEKSEIFDDQFSVERPDGSNFTLKIRSTKLEDSAMYFCASRYSEGFSGNTIYFGEGSWLTVV.

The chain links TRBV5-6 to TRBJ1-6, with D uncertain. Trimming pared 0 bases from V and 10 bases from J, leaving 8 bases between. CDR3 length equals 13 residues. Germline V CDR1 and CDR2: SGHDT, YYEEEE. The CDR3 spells CASSLVRVSPLHF. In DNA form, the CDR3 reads TGTGCCAGCAGCTTGGTTCGGGTCTCACCCCTCCACTTT. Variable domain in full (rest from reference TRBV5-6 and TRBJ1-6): DAGVTQSPTHLIKTRGQQVTLRCSPKSGHDTVSWYQQALGQGPQFIFQYYEEEERQRGNFPDRFSGHQFPNYSSELNVNALLLGDSALYLCASSLVRVSPLHFGNGTRLTVT.